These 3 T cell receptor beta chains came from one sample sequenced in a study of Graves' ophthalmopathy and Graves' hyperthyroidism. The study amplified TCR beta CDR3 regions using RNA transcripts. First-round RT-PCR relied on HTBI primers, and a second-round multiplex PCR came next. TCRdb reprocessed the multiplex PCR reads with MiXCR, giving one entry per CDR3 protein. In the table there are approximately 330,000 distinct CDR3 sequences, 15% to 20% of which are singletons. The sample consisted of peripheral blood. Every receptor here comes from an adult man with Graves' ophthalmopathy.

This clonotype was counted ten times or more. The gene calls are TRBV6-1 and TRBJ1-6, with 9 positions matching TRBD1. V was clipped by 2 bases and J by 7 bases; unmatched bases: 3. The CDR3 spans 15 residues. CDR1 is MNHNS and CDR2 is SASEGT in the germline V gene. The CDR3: CASSETGQGNSPLHF. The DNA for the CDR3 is TGTGCCAGCAGTGAAACCGGACAGGGGAATTCACCCCTCCACTTT.

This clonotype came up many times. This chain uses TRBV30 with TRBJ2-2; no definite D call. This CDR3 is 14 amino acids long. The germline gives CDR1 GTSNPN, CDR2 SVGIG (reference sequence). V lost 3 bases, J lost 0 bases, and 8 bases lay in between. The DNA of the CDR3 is TGTGCCTGGAGAAGGGATCCGAACACCGGGGAGCTGTTTTTT. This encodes CAWRRDPNTGELFF. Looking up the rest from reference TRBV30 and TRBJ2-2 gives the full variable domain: SQTIHQWPATLVQPVGSPLSLECTVEGTSNPNLYWYRQAAGRGLQLLFYSVGIGQISSEVPQNLSASRPQDRQFILSSKKLLLSDSGFYLCAWRRDPNTGELFFGEGSRLTVL.

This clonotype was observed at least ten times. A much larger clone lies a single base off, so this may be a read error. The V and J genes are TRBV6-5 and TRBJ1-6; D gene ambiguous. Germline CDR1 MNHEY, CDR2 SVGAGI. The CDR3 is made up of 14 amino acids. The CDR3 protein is CASSLMGNDSLLHF. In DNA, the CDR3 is TGTGCCAGCAGTTTAATGGGAAACGATTCACTCCTCCACTTT.